The 9 T cell receptor beta chains given below trace back to one sample, sequenced in a study of blood T cell repertoires in COVID-19. Repertoires were generated with immunoSEQ multiplex PCR, while TCRdb's copy carries only in-frame clones and drops some. There are under 200,000 clones in the sample; roughly 87% occur only once, and roughly 7.3% lies in the top ten. The sample was PBMCs or T cells enriched from blood (not recorded which). These receptors were taken from a woman aged 45 to 65 who had recovered from COVID-19.

V is TRBV18 and J is TRBJ1-2; maybe TRBD1 (5 bases). Trimming pared 0 bases from V and 4 bases from J, leaving 12 bases between. Germline loops: CDR1 KGHSH, CDR2 LQKENI. This CDR3 has 15 amino acids. DNA of the CDR3: TGTGCCAGCTCACCACCAAGGGGCGAAGGCTATGGCTACACCTTC. Residues: CASSPPRGEGYGYTF.

The chain is built from TRBV5-1 and TRBJ2-5, with a tentative D call TRBD2 (6 bases). Germline V gives CDR1 SGHRS, CDR2 YFSETQ. V was trimmed by 4 bases and J by 4 bases, leaving 17 bases between them. CDR3 length: 15 residues. Here the CDR3 reads CASSALRALAETQYF. The DNA for the CDR3 is TGCGCCAGCAGCGCACTCCGGGCACTAGCAGAGACCCAGTACTTC. Together with reference TRBV5-1 and TRBJ2-5, the CDR3 gives the full variable domain: KAGVTQTPRYLIKTRGQQVTLSCSPISGHRSVSWYQQTPGQGLQFLFEYFSETQRNKGNFPGRFSGRQFSNSRSEMNVSTLELGDSALYLCASSALRALAETQYFGPGTRLLVL.

The V and J genes are TRBV3-1 (or the pseudogene TRBV3-2) and TRBJ2-1, with 7 bases identical to TRBD2. Germline assignment: CDR1 LGHDT and CDR2 YNNKEL (reference sequence). The CDR3 length is 17 residues. Unmatched junction bases numbered 8, after V lost 2 bases and J lost 1 base. This CDR3 reads CASSQPLTSASYNEQFF. The CDR3 DNA follows: TGTGCCAGCAGCCAACCGCTCACTAGCGCATCCTACAATGAGCAGTTCTTC.

The CDR3 DNA reads as TGCGCCAGCAGCTTAGCAGCGGGAGCCTACAATGAGCAGTTCTTC. Translation: CASSLAAGAYNEQFF. The chain combines TRBV5-1 with TRBJ2-1; TRBD2 matches 8 bases. Germline V CDR1 and CDR2: SGHRS, YFSETQ. Germline trimming cut 2 bases from V and 2 bases from J; bases unmatched to any gene: 3. The CDR3 is made up of 15 amino acids.

V and J are TRBV29-1 and TRBJ2-3; 11 positions match TRBD2. The CDR3 sequence is 16 residues long. Trimming cost V 7 bases and J 3 bases; bases outside gene matches: 12. Germline V gives CDR1 SQVTM, CDR2 ANQGSEA. The CDR3 here is CSEAPGLAGGTDTQYF. The DNA for the CDR3 is TGCAGCGAAGCCCCGGGGCTAGCGGGAGGTACAGATACGCAGTATTTT.

The chain couples TRBV7-2 to TRBJ1-6; D possibly corresponds to TRBD1 (6 bases). The CDR3 is 14 amino acids. Trimming left V 2 bases short and J 9 bases short, with 11 bases between. Germline values: CDR1 SGHTA, CDR2 FQGNSA. The CDR3 region has the DNA TGTGCCAGCAGCTTAACAGGGCTGGTTTCACCCCTCCACTTT. This translates into CASSLTGLVSPLHF.

The chain links TRBV19 to TRBJ1-2; 12 bases fit TRBD1. The CDR3 length is 14 residues. V lost 4 bases, J lost 9 bases, and 6 bases stayed unmatched. Germline lookup yields CDR1 LNHDA and CDR2 SQIVND (reference sequence). DNA of the CDR3: TGTGCCAGTAGTACCGGGACAGGGGGCATAAGCTACACCTTC. It yields the protein CASSTGTGGISYTF. The full variable domain, in which reference TRBV19 and TRBJ1-2 provide the parts outside the CDR3, is DGGITQSPKYLFRKEGQNVTLSCEQNLNHDAMYWYRQDPGQGLRLIYYSQIVNDFQKGDIAEGYSVSREKKESFPLTVTSAQKNPTAFYLCASSTGTGGISYTFGSGTRLTVV.

The chain employs TRBV7-9 and TRBJ1-2, with unresolved D. CDR3 length: 13 residues. Germline values: CDR1 SEHNR, CDR2 FQNEAQ (reference sequence). V was shortened by 1 base and J by 2 bases, with 5 bases between the two germline ends. The CDR3 here is CASSLGPNYGYTF. CDR3 bases: TGTGCCAGCAGCTTAGGGCCGAACTATGGCTACACCTTC.

The chain has TRBV7-9 and TRBJ1-1; D is ambiguous. Germline V lookup: CDR1 SEHNR, CDR2 FQNEAQ (reference sequence). CDR3 size: 15 residues. Between the trimmed V and J ends, which lost 0 bases and 5 bases, there was a span of 13 bases. The CDR3 bases are TGTGCCAGCAGCTTAGCGCCCAGTAAGGAGACTGAAGCTTTCTTT. Protein product: CASSLAPSKETEAFF.